Listed below are T cell receptor beta chains from one sample, sequenced in a study of T cells after yellow fever vaccination. One entry per CDR3 protein, called by TCRdb with MiXCR from the 5' RACE reads. The sample has tens of thousands of distinct CDR3 sequences; roughly a tenth are singletons. Source: PBMCs, either bulk or a sorted T-cell subset (CD4+, CD8+, memory, or dextramer-sorted; not recorded which), taken roughly 15 days after the first yellow fever vaccination. Receptors originate from a man between 18 and 35 years old who received the YFV17D yellow fever vaccine. Both conserved end residues are part of each CDR3. The order of the fields is J gene, V gene, clone size, D gene, CDR3 protein, CDR3 DNA. The D gene is left open where the match is weak. A row's size may be missing; if present it is once, few, many or a size class.

>TRBJ2-4|TRBV6-1|many|NA
CASSPVGGRWGNIQYF
TGTGCCAGCAGCCCGGTGGGGGGGCGATGGGGAAACATTCAGTACTTC
>TRBJ1-2|TRBV5-1|many|NA
CASSEFYGYTF
TGCGCCAGCAGCGAATTTTATGGCTACACCTTC
>TRBJ2-5|TRBV5-6|many|TRBD2
CASSLVAGGRETQYF
TGTGCCAGCAGCTTGGTGGCGGGGGGGCGGGAGACCCAGTACTTC
>TRBJ1-6|TRBV5-1|many|NA
CASTPNPGNSPLHF
TGCGCCAGCACCCCGAACCCAGGGAATTCACCCCTCCACTTT
>TRBJ2-1|TRBV5-1|many|NA
CASSLGPGYSYNEQFF
TGCGCCAGCAGCTTGGGTCCCGGGTACTCCTACAATGAGCAGTTCTTC
>TRBJ2-1|TRBV5-1|many|NA
CASSLEVKPGDEQFF
TGCGCCAGCAGCTTGGAAGTGAAACCGGGAGATGAGCAGTTCTTC
>TRBJ1-1|TRBV4-1|many|NA
CASSQARDQAFF
TGCGCCAGCAGCCAAGCCAGGGACCAAGCTTTCTTT
>TRBJ2-3|TRBV6-4|many|TRBD2
CASSEAGGTDTQYF
TGTGCCAGCAGTGAAGCGGGGGGCACAGATACGCAGTATTTT
>TRBJ1-6|TRBV5-4|many|NA
CASSWDNSPLHF
TGTGCCAGCAGCTGGGACAATTCACCCCTCCACTTT
>TRBJ2-5|TRBV7-2|many|TRBD2
CASSLGLAGPQETQYF
TGTGCCAGCAGCCTAGGACTAGCGGGGCCCCAAGAGACCCAGTACTTC
>TRBJ1-1|TRBV10-1|many|NA
CASSEKGRTEAFF
TGCGCCAGCAGTGAGAAGGGGCGGACTGAAGCTTTCTTT
>TRBJ2-7|TRBV7-6|NA|TRBD1
CASSLEQGVRYEQYF
TGTGCCAGCAGCTTAGAGCAGGGGGTGAGGTACGAGCAGTACTTC
>TRBJ2-3|TRBV18|many|NA
CASSRDARTDTQYF
TGTGCCAGCTCGCGGGACGCCCGCACAGATACGCAGTATTTT
>TRBJ2-7|TRBV20-1|many|TRBD1
CSAPGTGIYEQYF
TGCAGTGCTCCCGGGACAGGCATCTACGAGCAGTACTTC
>TRBJ2-1|TRBV20-1|few|NA
CSAINPLPPYYYNEQFF
TGCAGTGCCATAAACCCACTGCCCCCCTACTACTACAATGAGCAGTTCTTC
>TRBJ2-3|TRBV6-1|many|TRBD2
CASSGGVAGRTDTQYF
TGTGCCAGCAGTGGGGGGGTAGCGGGGCGCACAGATACGCAGTATTTT
>TRBJ1-1|TRBV5-6|many|NA
CASSRRQVGAEAFF
TGTGCCAGCAGCCGACGGCAGGTAGGAGCTGAAGCTTTCTTT
>TRBJ2-5|TRBV14|many|NA
CASAPPDQETQYF
TGTGCCAGCGCTCCGCCGGACCAAGAGACCCAGTACTTC
>TRBJ2-5|TRBV24-1|NA|TRBD2
CATSDLPPGSGGRETQYF
TGTGCCACCAGTGATTTACCCCCGGGTAGCGGGGGGAGGGAGACCCAGTACTTC
>TRBJ2-7|TRBV18|NA|TRBD1
CASSPGTGPYEQYF
TGTGCCAGCTCACCCGGGACAGGGCCCTACGAGCAGTACTTC
>TRBJ1-2|TRBV28|many|TRBD1
CASSPGGDYGYTF
TGTGCCAGCAGCCCAGGGGGTGACTATGGCTACACCTTC
>TRBJ2-1|TRBV7-2|many|TRBD1
CASNRQGGDNEQFF
TGTGCCAGCAACAGACAGGGGGGAGACAATGAGCAGTTCTTC
>TRBJ2-1|TRBV24-1|many|NA
CATSLTGGYNEQFF
TGTGCCACCAGTCTAACAGGCGGATACAATGAGCAGTTCTTC
>TRBJ1-2|TRBV27|many|TRBD1
CASSLTTGGANYGYTF
TGTGCCAGCAGTTTAACAACAGGGGGCGCGAACTATGGCTACACCTTC
>TRBJ2-7|TRBV5-6|many|NA
CAQTGISSYEQYF
TGTGCCCAAACAGGGATCAGCTCCTACGAGCAGTACTTC
>TRBJ1-1|TRBV5-4|NA|NA
CASSLEGSSRVAFF
TGTGCCAGCAGCTTGGAGGGTTCCTCGAGGGTGGCTTTCTTT
>TRBJ2-7|TRBV4-1|many|NA
CASSQGHPMSYEQYF
TGCGCCAGCAGCCAAGGACACCCTATGTCCTACGAGCAGTACTTC